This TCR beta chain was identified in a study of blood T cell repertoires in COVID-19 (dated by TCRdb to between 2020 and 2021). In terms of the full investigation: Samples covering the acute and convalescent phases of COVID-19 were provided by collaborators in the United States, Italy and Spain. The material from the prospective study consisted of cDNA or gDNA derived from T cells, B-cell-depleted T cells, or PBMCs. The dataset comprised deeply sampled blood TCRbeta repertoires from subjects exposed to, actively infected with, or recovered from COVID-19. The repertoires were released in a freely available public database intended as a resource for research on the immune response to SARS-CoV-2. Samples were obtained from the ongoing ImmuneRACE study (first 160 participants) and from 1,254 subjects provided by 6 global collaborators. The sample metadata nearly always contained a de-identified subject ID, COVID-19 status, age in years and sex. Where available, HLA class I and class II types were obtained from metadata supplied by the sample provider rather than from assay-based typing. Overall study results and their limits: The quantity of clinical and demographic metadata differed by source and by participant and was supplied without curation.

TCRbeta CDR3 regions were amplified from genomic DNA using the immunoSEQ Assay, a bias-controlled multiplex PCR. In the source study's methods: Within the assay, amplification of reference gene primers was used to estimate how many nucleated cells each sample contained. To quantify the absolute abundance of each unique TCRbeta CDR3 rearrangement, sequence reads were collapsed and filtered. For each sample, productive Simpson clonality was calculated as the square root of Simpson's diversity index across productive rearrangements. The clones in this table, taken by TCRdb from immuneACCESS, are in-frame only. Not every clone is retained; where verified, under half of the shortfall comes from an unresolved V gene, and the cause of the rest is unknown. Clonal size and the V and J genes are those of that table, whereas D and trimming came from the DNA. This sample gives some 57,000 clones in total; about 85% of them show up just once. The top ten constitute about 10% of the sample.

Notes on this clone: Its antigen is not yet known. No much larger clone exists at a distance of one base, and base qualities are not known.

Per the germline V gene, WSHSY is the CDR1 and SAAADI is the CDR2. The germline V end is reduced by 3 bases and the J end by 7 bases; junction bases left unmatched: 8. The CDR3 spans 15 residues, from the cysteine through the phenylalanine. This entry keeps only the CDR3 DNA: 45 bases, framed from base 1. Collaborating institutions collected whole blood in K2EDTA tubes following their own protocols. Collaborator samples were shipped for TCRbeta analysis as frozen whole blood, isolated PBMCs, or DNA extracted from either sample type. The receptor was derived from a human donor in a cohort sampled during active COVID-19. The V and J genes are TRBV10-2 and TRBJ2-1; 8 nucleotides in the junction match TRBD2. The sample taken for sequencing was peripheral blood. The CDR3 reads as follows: CASSDRQRERNEQFF. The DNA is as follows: TGCGCCAGCAGTGATCGTCAGCGGGAGCGAAATGAGCAGTTCTTC.